The clone carrying this T cell receptor (beta chain) turned up a few times. The antigen is unknown. Every isolated RNA sample was fully reverse transcribed, so sequencing captured expressed TCRB transcripts. Some clones are missing from TCRdb's copy, which holds only in-frame ones; the method was immunoSEQ multiplex PCR. The sample includes about 120,000 clones, about 16% of them seen just once. The sample is drawn from a study of beta chain features in type 1 diabetes. Whole-study context: Age and gender were similar between patients and healthy donors, as were cell yields. Across the samples, around 110,000,000 sorted cells were examined in total.

The V end was cut by 0 bases, the J end by 4 bases, with 14 bases between. Germline loops: CDR1 SEHNR, CDR2 FQNEAQ (reference sequence). This CDR3 has 16 amino acids. Overall study results and limits: In every one of the four CD4+ subsets, TCRB CDR3s were moderately but significantly shorter in Type 1 diabetes patients.

The receptor was isolated from a man aged 30 to 39 with type 1 diabetes. This chain joins TRBV7-9 and TRBJ2-3, with D possibly being TRBD1 or TRBD2 (5 bases each). The sequenced sample consisted of central memory CD4+ T cells from blood. This CDR3 is CASSLAMAGAADTQYF. The CDR3 DNA reads TGTGCCAGCAGCTTAGCAATGGCCGGGGCCGCAGATACGCAGTATTTT.